This record looks at one T cell receptor (beta chain) sequence and its context. This CDR3 comprises 16 residues. Germline assignment: CDR1 LGHDT and CDR2 YNNKEL (reference sequence). V trimming: 3 bases; J trimming: 8 bases; junction bases outside the gene matches: 12. Profiled with immunoSEQ multiplex PCR; TCRdb holds only in-frame clones, not every one. The repertoire holds about 120,000 clones, with about nine tenths as singletons. The sample originates from a study of control samples from healthy donors and cancer patients. The chain has TRBV3-1 (or the pseudogene TRBV3-2) and TRBJ2-1, with TRBD2 matching over 8 bases. Sequencing was carried out using blood. The source of this sequence is a woman younger than 35 in good health. Here the CDR3 DNA reads TGTGCCAGCAGCCACTTACCGGGACTAGGCTTAGATGAGCAGTTCTTC. Translating it yields CASSHLPGLGLDEQFF.